The 30 T cell receptor beta chains given below trace back to one sample, sequenced in a study of Ad26.COV2.S vaccination and SARS-CoV-2 variants. Treatment indicated: roughly 18 received Ad26.COV2.S at low or high dose, single or two shots; about 5 received placebo; per-sample allocation not given. Each sample was drawn 63 days after the first injection (of vaccine or placebo). Produced via immunoSEQ multiplex PCR; TCRdb's table is partial and in-frame only. The sample has roughly 400,000 clones; around 92% are singletons. Here the sequenced sample was peripheral blood, taken in a trial of Ad26.COV2.S vaccine versus placebo. These TCRs come from a person between 18 and 65 years old who received the Ad26.COV2.S COVID-19 vaccine or a placebo.

This chain joins TRBV6-7 and TRBJ2-1; D may be TRBD1 (7 bases). TRBV6-7 is an ORF, with its function uncertain. Trimming removed 6 bases from V and 9 bases from J, with 18 bases in between. The CDR3 is 14 amino acids. CDR3 residues: CASSRDSGSGEQFF. CDR3 nucleotides: TGTGCCAGCAGCCGGGACAGCGGGTCTGGTGAGCAGTTCTTC.

The chain links TRBV30 to TRBJ1-2; TRBD1 agrees at 8 bases. V shed 2 bases, J shed 4 bases, and the junction held 12 bases outside the gene matches. The CDR3 contains 16 residues. CDR1 and CDR2 (germline): GTSNPN, SVGIG (reference sequence). The CDR3 region has the DNA TGTGCCTGGAGTTTCCCCGGGACAGGAACCATCTATGGCTACACCTTC. Translating gives CAWSFPGTGTIYGYTF.

The chain uses TRBV28 and TRBJ1-6, with D uncertain. V shed 6 bases and J shed 10 bases, with 16 bases lying between them. The CDR3 contains 14 residues. CDR1 is MDHEN, CDR2 SYDVKM, per germline. CDR3 amino acids: CASSSLLSGSPLHF. The DNA for the CDR3 is TGTGCCAGCAGCTCCCTGTTATCGGGGTCACCCCTCCACTTT. The whole variable domain, remainder taken from reference TRBV28 and TRBJ1-6, is DVKVTQSSRYLVKRTGEKVFLECVQDMDHENMFWYRQDPGLGLRLIYFSYDVKMKEKGDIPEGYSVSREKKERFSLILESASTNQTSMYLCASSSLLSGSPLHFGNGTRLTVT.

This clone appeared a single time. The chain uses TRBV5-6 and TRBJ2-3, with TRBD1 matching over 8 bases. The CDR3 sequence is 16 residues long. The V segment lost 3 bases and the J segment 2 bases; nucleotides outside the gene matches: 8. The germline V gene encodes CDR1 SGHDT and CDR2 YYEEEE. CDR3 sequence: CASSSMMTGDTDTQYF. CDR3 in DNA: TGTGCCAGCAGCTCCATGATGACAGGGGACACAGATACGCAGTATTTT.

V is TRBV9 and J is TRBJ2-3, with a tentative D call TRBD2 (6 bases). Trimming took off 4 bases at V and 2 bases at J, with 17 bases between the two ends. The germline CDR1 and CDR2 sequences are SGDLS and YYNGEE. This CDR3 has 16 residues. CDR3 region: CASSPEMEGDTDTQYF. The CDR3 nucleotides read TGTGCCAGCAGCCCCGAGATGGAGGGCGACACAGATACGCAGTATTTT.

The V call is TRBV3-1 (or the pseudogene TRBV3-2), the J call TRBJ2-5; TRBD2 aligns across 15 bases. The junction had 2 bases not matched to a gene; V was cut back by 4 bases and J by 5 bases. The CDR3 sequence is 15 residues long. Looked up from germline, CDR1 is LGHDT and CDR2 is YNNKEL (reference sequence). CDR3 sequence (DNA): TGTGCCAGCAGCCCCGGACTAGCGGGGGGGGAGACCCAGTACTTC. Amino acids: CASSPGLAGGETQYF.

In DNA, the CDR3 is TGCGCCAGCAGCCAAGAAGGGACAGGGAACAATGAGCAGTTCTTC. Its translation is CASSQEGTGNNEQFF. V is TRBV4-3 and J is TRBJ2-1; TRBD1 matches 9 bases. Germline CDR1 is LGHNA and CDR2 is YSLEER. Trimming took 0 bases from V and 5 from J; bases not matched to a gene: 2. The CDR3 is 15 residues long.

This chain joins TRBV2 and TRBJ1-5, with D unresolved. Germline CDR1 and CDR2: SNHLY and FYNNEI. The ends were cut back, 6 bases at V and 5 bases at J, with 11 bases in the middle. The CDR3 has 13 residues. The CDR3 DNA follows: TGTGCCAGCAGCCCCCAGATCCATCAGCCCCAGCATTTT. It yields the protein CASSPQIHQPQHF.

V gene TRBV7-9 combines with J gene TRBJ2-5, with TRBD1 matching 10 bases. V lost 3 bases, J lost 5 bases, and 3 bases stayed unmatched. This CDR3 has 14 residues. CDR1 SEHNR and CDR2 FQNEAQ come from the germline V gene (reference sequence). The CDR3 region is CASSLDRGRETQYF. Written as DNA, the CDR3 is TGTGCCAGCAGCTTGGACAGGGGGAGGGAGACCCAGTACTTC.

This rearrangement joins TRBV19 to TRBJ2-1; D unresolved. Trimming took off 6 bases at V and 1 base at J, with 7 bases between the two ends. The CDR3 runs 13 residues. The V gene's germline CDR1 is LNHDA and CDR2 SQIVND (reference sequence). The CDR3 loop reads CASSVISYNEQFF. CDR3 in DNA: TGTGCCAGTAGCGTGATTTCCTACAATGAGCAGTTCTTC.

The chain combines TRBV19 with TRBJ1-1; TRBD1 matches 10 bases. The CDR3 covers 16 residues. CDR1 LNHDA and CDR2 SQIVND come from the germline V gene (reference sequence). V gave up 1 base and J gave up 6 bases; unmatched junction bases: 8. The CDR3 nucleotides read TGTGCCAGTAGTATAGGCTCCGGGACAGGGGCTCCTGAAGCTTTCTTT. Protein product: CASSIGSGTGAPEAFF.

The chain links TRBV3-1 (or the pseudogene TRBV3-2) to TRBJ1-5, with 11 bases lining up with TRBD1. This CDR3 contains 18 residues. Germline V CDR1 and CDR2: LGHDT, YNNKEL (reference sequence). J lost 6 bases, V lost 4 bases, and 14 bases had no gene match. The CDR3 coding sequence is TGTGCCAGCAGCCCTAGGACAGGGGGCGCCTCTAGGCTTCAGCCCCAGCATTTT. Protein product: CASSPRTGGASRLQPQHF.

The chain recombines TRBV6-4 with TRBJ1-1; no firm D call. The CDR3 has 15 amino acids. Trimming stripped 3 bases from V and 2 bases from J, with 13 bases between. Germline assignment: CDR1 MRHNA and CDR2 SNTAGT. CDR3 in amino acids: CASSERKLRNTEAFF. In DNA form, the CDR3 reads TGTGCCAGCAGTGAACGTAAACTAAGAAACACTGAAGCTTTCTTT.

The V call is TRBV5-5, the J call TRBJ2-3, with a possible D match to TRBD2 (5 bases). The CDR3 spans 14 residues. Germline CDR1 is SGHKS and CDR2 is YYEKEE (reference sequence). V was shortened by 4 bases and J by 0 bases, with 9 bases between the two germline ends. The CDR3 DNA reads as TGTGCCAGCAGCGTGCGGGCCAGCACAGATACGCAGTATTTT. Amino acids: CASSVRASTDTQYF.

The chain couples TRBV3-1 (or the pseudogene TRBV3-2) to TRBJ1-4; no clear D. This CDR3 contains 17 residues. V shed 0 bases and J shed 3 bases, with 14 bases lying between them. Germline V gene sequence: CDR1 LGHDT, CDR2 YNNKEL (reference sequence). The CDR3, as DNA: TGTGCCAGCAGCCAAGAAGGAGGGTTCGGATCTAATGAAAAACTGTTTTTT. This sequence encodes CASSQEGGFGSNEKLFF.

The rearrangement uses TRBV5-6 and TRBJ2-5; tentatively, D is TRBD1 (5 bases). The V and J ends lost 2 bases and 3 bases respectively, with 14 bases between them. CDR1 is SGHDT and CDR2 is YYEEEE in the germline V gene. This CDR3 contains 15 residues. The CDR3 reads CASSFGADRKETQYF. The DNA for the CDR3 is TGTGCCAGCAGCTTTGGGGCGGATAGAAAAGAGACCCAGTACTTC.

V usage is TRBV10-1 and J usage is TRBJ2-7; D perhaps matches TRBD1 (6 bases). The germline V and J ends were trimmed by 7 bases and 0 bases, with 19 bases remaining between them. This CDR3 has 16 amino acids. Germline V gene data show CDR1 as WNHNN and CDR2 as SYGVQD (reference sequence). The CDR3 DNA follows: TGCGCCAGCATCGAATCCGGGACACCAAACTCCTACGAGCAGTACTTC. This codes for CASIESGTPNSYEQYF.

The chain employs TRBV14 and TRBJ2-7; TRBD1 matches at 8 bases. The V segment lost 2 bases and the J segment 7 bases; nucleotides outside the gene matches: 22. Looked up from germline, CDR1 is SGHDN and CDR2 is FVKESK. The CDR3 runs to 19 residues. The CDR3 sequence: CASSQRPSPAGQGLREQYF. DNA for the CDR3: TGTGCCAGCAGCCAACGACCCTCCCCTGCTGGACAGGGTCTTCGGGAGCAGTACTTC.

The V gene is TRBV10-2, the J gene TRBJ2-3; 7 nucleotides match TRBD2. J gave up 0 bases and V 6 bases, and 6 bases lay outside the gene matches. Germline-derived CDR1 and CDR2 are WSHSY and SAAADI. The CDR3 is made up of 15 amino acids. This chain's CDR3 is CASRSLTSSTDTQYF. Written as DNA, the CDR3 is TGCGCCAGCAGATCACTGACTAGCAGCACAGATACGCAGTATTTT.

This chain joins TRBV21-1 and TRBJ2-7; TRBD1, the D gene given by the table, was not confirmed from the DNA. TRBV21-1 is reported as a pseudogene. CDR3 size: 14 residues. The CDR3 DNA is TGTGCCAGCAGTACGGACAGGGTGTCCTACGAGCAGTACTTC. This codes for CASSTDRVSYEQYF.

This clone was counted once. V and J are TRBV7-9 and TRBJ1-2; 8 bases line up with TRBD1. CDR3 size: 15 residues. Trimming took 2 bases from V and 8 from J; bases not matched to a gene: 10. From germline, CDR1 is SEHNR and CDR2 FQNEAQ (reference sequence). This CDR3 reads CASSLSPQGVSGYTF. The CDR3 DNA is TGTGCCAGCAGCTTATCCCCACAGGGGGTCAGCGGCTACACCTTC.

The chain uses TRBV7-8 and TRBJ2-5, with D unclear. This CDR3 region has 14 residues. Germline values: CDR1 SGHVS, CDR2 FQNEAQ. V was pared by 5 bases and J by 0 bases, with 10 bases between. The CDR3, as DNA: TGTGCCAGCAGCCCGACCATGAACCAAGAGACCCAGTACTTC. The encoded protein is CASSPTMNQETQYF.

CDR3 in DNA: TGTGCCAGCAGCAGGGGGGCCGGAGAGACCCAGTACTTC. Translation gives CASSRGAGETQYF. The chain employs TRBV9 and TRBJ2-5; D may match TRBD1 or TRBD2 (6 bases each). Trimming removed 4 bases at V and 4 bases at J, with 11 bases between. The CDR3 sequence is 13 residues long. The germline CDR1 and CDR2 sequences are SGDLS and YYNGEE.

This rearrangement joins TRBV19 to TRBJ2-1; TRBD2 matches 12 bases. The CDR3 has 17 amino acids. V lost 3 bases, J lost 3 bases, and 6 bases stayed unmatched. Germline V CDR1 and CDR2: LNHDA, SQIVND (reference sequence). Written as DNA, the CDR3 is TGTGCCAGTAGTATTACTAGCGGGGGGCTACTCTACAATGAGCAGTTCTTC. Amino acids: CASSITSGGLLYNEQFF.

The chain links TRBV15 to TRBJ1-1, with TRBD1 as a possible D gene (5 bases). The CDR3 loop spans 14 amino acids. Germline CDR1 LNHNV, CDR2 YYDKDF (reference sequence). The V end was cut by 2 bases, the J end by 4 bases, with 11 bases between. The CDR3, as DNA: TGTGCCACCAGCAGAACCAGGGTTGCCACTGAAGCTTTCTTT. It encodes CATSRTRVATEAFF.

In its sample, this clone was seen once. The chain recombines TRBV2 with TRBJ1-5; the match to TRBD1 covers 7 bases. This CDR3 region has 14 residues. The ends lost 5 bases at V and 2 bases at J; junction bases unmatched: 3. Germline-derived CDR1 and CDR2 are SNHLY and FYNNEI. The CDR3 loop is CASSPGQGNQPQHF. Here the CDR3 DNA reads TGTGCCAGCAGTCCTGGACAGGGCAATCAGCCCCAGCATTTT.

This chain joins TRBV6-5 and TRBJ2-7; D might be TRBD1 or TRBD2, each matching 5 bases. This CDR3 is built from 14 residues. V lost 5 bases and J lost 3, with 14 bases in between. Germline-derived CDR1 and CDR2 are MNHEY and SVGAGI. CDR3 sequence reads: CASSQGPSYYEQYF. The CDR3 region has the DNA TGTGCCAGCAGTCAGGGACCTTCATACTACGAGCAGTACTTC.

This CDR3 is CASSHSPERRGAEFQETQYF. CDR3 coding DNA: TGCGCCAGCAGCCACTCCCCCGAAAGGAGGGGGGCTGAATTCCAAGAGACCCAGTACTTC. This chain joins TRBV4-1 and TRBJ2-5; D possibly matches TRBD1 or TRBD2 (6 bases each). V lost 3 bases, J lost 1 base, and 27 bases lay in between. Germline CDR1 and CDR2: MGHRA and YSYEKL. The CDR3 has 20 residues.

The chain uses TRBV18 and TRBJ2-1, with D perhaps matching TRBD2 (5 bases). There are 16 residues in the CDR3. V was pared by 5 bases and J by 0 bases, with 14 bases between. Germline V gives CDR1 KGHSH, CDR2 LQKENI. The CDR3 spells CASSNRGRSSYNEQFF. The CDR3 nucleotides are TGTGCCAGCTCAAACCGAGGGCGAAGCTCCTACAATGAGCAGTTCTTC.

The chain has TRBV7-9 and TRBJ1-1, with 11 nucleotides matching TRBD1. Looked up from germline, CDR1 is SEHNR and CDR2 is FQNEAQ (reference sequence). Trimming cost V 5 bases and J 3 bases; bases outside gene matches: 8. CDR3 length equals 16 residues. CDR3 coding DNA: TGTGCCAGCAGCGAACCGGGACAGGGGGTTTACACTGAAGCTTTCTTT. Translation: CASSEPGQGVYTEAFF.